This T cell receptor (beta chain) was captured by sequencing in a study of T cell responses to AZD1222 COVID-19 vaccine. Deletions cut 2 bases from V and 1 base from J, with 6 bases between. The CDR3 sequence is 14 residues long. Germline CDR1 MNHEY, CDR2 SVGAGI. Profiled with immunoSEQ multiplex PCR; TCRdb holds only in-frame clones, not every one. The table has over 85,000 clones, around 89% seen once. The chain is built from TRBV6-5 and TRBJ1-3, with a possible D match to TRBD1 (5 bases). The sample here was peripheral blood, taken on day 0 of AZD1222 vaccination. This sequence was found in an adult in good health. CDR3 sequence: CASSYGGSGNTIYF. CDR3 DNA: TGTGCCAGCAGTTACGGGGGTTCTGGAAACACCATATATTTT.